These 13 T cell receptor beta chains originate from one sample sequenced in a study of breast tumors, draining lymph nodes, adjacent tissues. The lymph nodes were axillary draining lymph nodes from breast cancer patients. TCRdb recomputed calls from the multiplex PCR reads with MiXCR, one row per CDR3 protein. The sample lists 200,000 to 300,000 distinct CDR3 sequences, roughly 31% occurring once. Material: axillary lymph node tissue. Source of these receptors: a female donor with breast cancer. Some clones in this sample may be carry-over from other donors' samples.

This clonotype was counted many times. The chain uses TRBV9 and TRBJ2-1; no firm D call. The CDR3 runs 12 residues. Germline assignment: CDR1 SGDLS and CDR2 YYNGEE. V lost 0 bases and J 3 bases, leaving 1 base between the germline ends. The chain's CDR3 is CASSVGYNEQFF. In DNA, the CDR3 is TGTGCCAGCAGCGTAGGCTACAATGAGCAGTTCTTC.

Many counts were recorded for this clonotype. The chain is built from TRBV10-3 and TRBJ2-3; 7 bases are a match to TRBD1. The germline gives CDR1 ENHRY, CDR2 SYGVKD. The CDR3 runs 15 residues. J gave up 2 bases and V 6 bases, and 8 bases lay outside the gene matches. CDR3 nucleotide sequence: TGTGCCATCAGCGCCGGACAGGACGCCACAGATACGCAGTATTTT. Translating it yields CAISAGQDATDTQYF.

In its sample, this clonotype was seen many times. J is TRBJ2-5 and V is TRBV20-1; TRBD1 matches 8 bases. Trimming removed 4 bases from V and 5 bases from J; junction bases left unmatched: 3. The germline CDR1 and CDR2 sequences are DFQATT and SNEGSKA (reference sequence). The CDR3 sequence is 12 residues long. CDR3 DNA sequence: TGCAGTGCTACCCGACAGGGGGAGACCCAGTACTTC. Protein: CSATRQGETQYF.

This clonotype was observed at least ten times. V is TRBV4-2 and J is TRBJ2-7, with 7 bases that match TRBD1. V dropped 1 base and J dropped 7; count of bases not matched to a gene: 7. The CDR3 totals 14 residues. CDR1 LGHNA and CDR2 YNFKEQ come from the germline V gene. CDR3 nucleotide sequence: TGTGCCAGCAGCCAAGGACAGGGTACTGAGGAGCAGTACTTC. Translation: CASSQGQGTEEQYF.

Only a few counts were recorded for this clonotype. This could be a read error, since a much larger clone is one nucleotide away. V is TRBV7-9 and J is TRBJ2-3; TRBD1 agrees at 12 bases. CDR1 is SEHNR, CDR2 FQNEAQ, per germline (reference sequence). The CDR3 loop spans 20 amino acids. Germline trimming cut 5 bases from V and 2 bases from J; bases unmatched to any gene: 17. DNA for the CDR3: TGTGCCAGCAGCCTAAGTCCGGGACAGGGGGCCCAGGACCCCACAGATACGCAGTATTTT. Translated, it gives CASSLSPGQGAQDPTDTQYF.

This chain links TRBV19 with TRBJ1-1; possible D gene TRBD1, 5 bases. This CDR3 has 13 residues. Trimming left V 5 bases short and J 0 bases short, with 7 bases between. CDR1 is LNHDA and CDR2 is SQIVND in the germline V gene (reference sequence). The CDR3 is CASSVTVNTEAFF. The DNA for the CDR3 is TGTGCCAGTAGTGTGACAGTGAACACTGAAGCTTTCTTT.

There are many counts of this clonotype. The chain carries TRBV2 and TRBJ2-2, with 9 nucleotides matching TRBD2. Germline V CDR1 and CDR2: SNHLY, FYNNEI. The CDR3 runs to 16 residues. The trim removed 8 bases at V and 7 bases at J, leaving 14 bases unmatched. The CDR3 protein is CASRNGAGGLSGELFF. The CDR3, as DNA: TGTGCCAGCCGAAATGGGGCGGGAGGGTTGAGCGGGGAGCTGTTTTTT.

This clonotype was counted a few times. V and J are TRBV20-1 and TRBJ2-4, with D unclear. This CDR3 region has 13 residues. Trimming took 3 bases from V and 3 from J, leaving 9 bases between them. Germline CDR1 DFQATT, CDR2 SNEGSKA (reference sequence). The CDR3 DNA reads as TGCAGTGCTAGGGGTCAGAGCAAAAACATTCAGTACTTC. This gives the protein CSARGQSKNIQYF.

This clonotype was observed a handful of times. This chain joins TRBV10-3 and TRBJ1-2, with D hard to call. Germline CDR1 and CDR2: ENHRY and SYGVKD. The CDR3 has 14 residues. Trimming took 6 bases from V and 6 from J, leaving 17 bases between them. The CDR3 bases are TGTGCCATCAGACCAACGGGAGAAAGGGATGGCTACACCTTC. Encoded protein: CAIRPTGERDGYTF.

There are many counts of this clonotype. The rearrangement joins TRBV19 to TRBJ2-1, with 7 bases aligning to TRBD2. The CDR3 runs to 10 residues. In germline, CDR1 is LNHDA, CDR2 SQIVND (reference sequence). CDR3 amino acids: CGSGVNEQFF. The DNA for the CDR3 is TGTGGGAGCGGGGTAAATGAGCAGTTCTTC.

Points on this clonotype: A read error is possible here, since a much larger clone lies one base away. V usage is TRBV11-2 and J usage is TRBJ2-1; 13 bases fit TRBD2. This CDR3 region has 17 residues. Germline assignment: CDR1 SGHAT and CDR2 FQNNGV. The CDR3 region has the DNA TGTGCCAGCAGCTTAGGAGTGGGGGGACTAGCGGGAAATGAGCAGCTCTTC. Translated: CASSLGVGGLAGNEQLF.

This clonotype was observed at least ten times. V is TRBV18 and J is TRBJ2-3; no definite D call. CDR1 and CDR2 from the germline V gene are KGHSH and LQKENI. The CDR3 is made up of 12 amino acids. Between the trimmed V and J ends, which lost 2 bases and 6 bases, there was a span of 6 bases. CDR3 in DNA: TGTGCCAGCTCACCAGGTTCCGATACGCAGTATTTT. Translating gives CASSPGSDTQYF.

Many counts were recorded for this clonotype. The chain joins TRBV5-1 to TRBJ2-7; D is possibly TRBD1 (6 bases). The CDR3 is made up of 15 amino acids. The germline V gene has CDR1 SGHRS and CDR2 YFSETQ. V lost 0 bases and J 3 bases, leaving 13 bases between the germline ends. The CDR3 spells CASSLAATGVYEQYF. The DNA for the CDR3 is TGCGCCAGCAGCTTGGCCGCGACAGGAGTCTACGAGCAGTACTTC.